This TCR beta chain was obtained from a study of monozygotic twins with inflammatory bowel disease. Broader study findings: In the analysis, different T cell subtypes could not be told apart.

The V gene's germline CDR1 is SGHRS and CDR2 YFSETQ. CDR3 length: 13 residues. In the case of this clonotype: Its antigen is not identified.

During cDNA synthesis, UMIs that each contained a 6-nucleotide sample barcode were added by means of template switching. Using TCRalpha and TCRbeta cDNA, the researchers carried out two nested PCRs that lasted roughly 16 and 10 cycles. No DNA is given; TCRdb re-called the 5' RACE reads and lists each CDR3 protein once. This sample lists approximately 210,000 distinct CDR3 sequences; its ten largest clones have less than 9%. Blood, 2 to 2.5 ml, was drawn per donor. The chain combines TRBV5-1 with TRBJ1-1; the TCRdb call, TRBD1, lacks DNA for checking. This TCR came from a human donor with ulcerative colitis or Crohn's disease, or a healthy co-twin of an affected twin (not recorded which). Material for sequencing was blood. This CDR3 is CASRQGGSTEAFF. Based on the CDR3 plus reference TRBV5-1 and TRBJ1-1, the full variable domain is KAGVTQTPRYLIKTRGQQVTLSCSPISGHRSVSWYQQTPGQGLQFLFEYFSETQRNKGNFPGRFSGRQFSNSRSEMNVSTLELGDSALYLCASRQGGSTEAFFGQGTRLTVV.